The rows below give T cell receptor beta chains drawn from one sample of a study of cytomegalovirus exposure and HLA in healthy donors. The protocol was immunoSEQ multiplex PCR, while the TCRdb copy is restricted to in-frame clones and leaves out a portion. The profile covers 150,000 to 200,000 clones, with almost 80% appearing a single time and nearly 6.5% taken by the ten largest. Sequencing input: PBMCs. Receptors were obtained from a middle-aged man in good health and CMV-seropositive. CDR3s include the opening cysteine and the closing phenylalanine or tryptophan. Fields, in order: D gene, J gene, V gene, clone size, CDR3 DNA, CDR3 protein. A D gene is named only where the DNA matches it firmly. Some rows have no size entry. The others give once, few or many, or a class for an expanded clone.

>.|TRBJ2-3|TRBV6-1|.
TGTGCCAGCAGTGCCTTCCTCGGCACAGATACGCAGTATTTT
CASSAFLGTDTQYF
>TRBD1|TRBJ1-5|TRBV6-1|once
TGTGCCAGCAGTGATTCCGCGGGACAGGGCAATCAGCCCCAGCATTTT
CASSDSAGQGNQPQHF
>.|TRBJ1-5|TRBV28|.
TGTGCCAGCCAAGGGGGAGCAGGGGCCAATCAGCCCCAGCATTTT
CASQGGAGANQPQHF
>.|TRBJ2-7|TRBV19|.
TGTGCCAGTAGTAGGACAGTTAGCAACGAGCAGTACTTC
CASSRTVSNEQYF
>TRBD1|TRBJ1-1|TRBV18|.
TGTGCCAGCTCAACAGGGGTGGGTGAAGCTTTCTTT
CASSTGVGEAFF
>TRBD2|TRBJ2-3|TRBV11-2|.
TGTGCCAGCCCTGGGGCTAGCGGGAGCACAGATACGCAGTATTTT
CASPGASGSTDTQYF
>TRBD1|TRBJ2-7|TRBV4-1|once
TGCGCCAGCAGCCAAGCACTCATCGGGACAGGAACCTACGAGCAGTACTTC
CASSQALIGTGTYEQYF
>TRBD1|TRBJ1-2|TRBV29-1|.
TGCAGCGTTGAAGATCCCGGACAGGTCTACTATGGCTACACCTTC
CSVEDPGQVYYGYTF
>TRBD1|TRBJ2-2|TRBV29-1|.
TGCAGCGCCGTACAGGGGGCGGACACCGGGGAGCTGTTTTTT
CSAVQGADTGELFF
>.|TRBJ2-3|TRBV2|.
TGTGCCAGCAGTGAAATGCTAGCTACCACAGATACGCAGTATTTT
CASSEMLATTDTQYF
>.|TRBJ2-7|TRBV28|once
TGTGCCAGCAGTTCATCGGAGGGGTACGAGCAGTACTTC
CASSSSEGYEQYF
>TRBD1|TRBJ2-5|TRBV15|once
TGTGCCACCAGCAGACACAGGGGGGAGACCCAGTACTTC
CATSRHRGETQYF
>.|TRBJ1-4|TRBV11-3|.
TGTGCCAGCAGCCCCCGGGGGGACTACGGCGAAAAACTGTTTTTT
CASSPRGDYGEKLFF
>TRBD2|TRBJ2-7|TRBV14|.
TGTGCCAGCAGCCAAGTTGGTCGACTAGCGGGAGCCGAGCAGTACTTC
CASSQVGRLAGAEQYF
>.|TRBJ2-7|TRBV29-1|once
TGCAGCGTTGAATGGACATTCTCCTACGAGCAGTACTTC
CSVEWTFSYEQYF
>TRBD2|TRBJ2-1|TRBV25-1|.
TGTGCCAGCAGTGAGTCGGGCGGGAGGAGGGACAATGAGCAGTTCTTC
CASSESGGRRDNEQFF
>.|TRBJ2-7|TRBV6-5|few
TGTGCCAGCCGACAAGACCTTTTGCGCGAGCAGTACTTC
CASRQDLLREQYF
>.|TRBJ1-2|TRBV6-5|.
TGTGCCAGCACCACACCAGGGTACCATGGCTACACCTTC
CASTTPGYHGYTF
>.|TRBJ1-5|TRBV6-6|.
TGTGCCAGCAGTTCTGGGAGAAGTCAGCCCCAGCATTTT
CASSSGRSQPQHF
>.|TRBJ1-1|TRBV15|few
TGTGCCACCAGCAGAGGGGCGGCAGAAACGGGAGAAGCTTTCTTT
CATSRGAAETGEAFF
>.|TRBJ2-7|TRBV5-4|.
TGTGCCAGCAGCCTCACAGGGCCTGGGGTCTACGAGCAGTACTTC
CASSLTGPGVYEQYF
>TRBD1|TRBJ1-6|TRBV9|few
TGTGCCAGCAGCGTGGGAAGGGACAGCTATAATTCACCCCTCCACTTT
CASSVGRDSYNSPLHF
>TRBD2|TRBJ2-2|TRBV4-2|.
TGTGCCAGCAGCCATACCGAGCGGGAAATTAACACCGGGGAGCTGTTTTTT
CASSHTEREINTGELFF
>.|TRBJ2-3|TRBV6-1|.
TGTGCCAGCAGTCCACCGGGCACAGATACGCAGTATTTT
CASSPPGTDTQYF
>.|TRBJ1-1|TRBV10-3|.
TGTGCCATCAGTGAGAGCCTTGAAGCTTTCTTT
CAISESLEAFF
>.|TRBJ2-7|TRBV19|.
TGTGCCAGTAGTACCCAACTCCCCCAGGGTCGCGAGCAGTACTTC
CASSTQLPQGREQYF
>.|TRBJ2-7|TRBV11-3|.
TGTGCCAGCAGCTCATTCGGGTCGATCTACCAGCAGTACTTC
CASSSFGSIYQQYF
>.|TRBJ1-1|TRBV19|.
TGTGCCAGTATCCATCGGGAGGGAAAGAACACTGAAGCTTTCTTT
CASIHREGKNTEAFF
>TRBD2|TRBJ2-3|TRBV9|.
TGTGCCAGCAGCCTTCGGGCGGGAGCCACAGATACGCAGTATTTT
CASSLRAGATDTQYF
>TRBD2|TRBJ2-1|TRBV6-1|.
TGTGCCAGCAGTGAATCAACTAGCGGGATCTACAATGAGCAGTTCTTC
CASSESTSGIYNEQFF
>.|TRBJ2-1|TRBV28|.
TGTGCCAGCAGTTTGGGAAGGGGGACGGAGTTCTTC
CASSLGRGTEFF
>TRBD1|TRBJ1-5|TRBV10-3|once
TGTGCCACCGGGACAGAGAGCAATCAGCCCCAGCATTTT
CATGTESNQPQHF
>.|TRBJ2-2|TRBV19|.
TGTGCCAGTAGTCTTAGAATCCAGGGGACCGGGGAGCTGTTTTTT
CASSLRIQGTGELFF
>TRBD1|TRBJ2-1|TRBV4-2|.
TGTGCCAGCAGCCAAGAGAGTAGTCAGGACAGGGACGAGCAGTTCTTC
CASSQESSQDRDEQFF
>.|TRBJ2-7|TRBV4-1|.
TGCGCCAGCAGCCAGATATATAGCGTCCAAGGAGGCGAGCAGTACTTC
CASSQIYSVQGGEQYF
>.|TRBJ1-2|TRBV29-1|.
TGCAGCGTTGGATTTCGTCAGGGCTACACCTTC
CSVGFRQGYTF
>.|TRBJ1-2|TRBV11-3|few
TGTGCCAGCAGCTTAGGGACAGCTAACTATGGCTACACCTTC
CASSLGTANYGYTF
>.|TRBJ2-7|TRBV21-1|.
TGTGCCAGCAGCAAGTCGACTAGCGGGAGTTTGTACGAGCAGTACTTC
CASSKSTSGSLYEQYF
>.|TRBJ1-3|TRBV30|.
TGTGCCTGGAGTGTACCGGGGAGACGCTCTGGAAACACCATATATTTT
CAWSVPGRRSGNTIYF
>.|TRBJ2-1|TRBV6-5|.
TGTGCCAGCAGTTACTCGGACAATACATACAATGAGCAGTTCTTC
CASSYSDNTYNEQFF
>TRBD1|TRBJ2-2|TRBV5-1|.
TGCGCCAGCAGCACGTCGACAGGGGGCGTCAGCGGGGAGCTGTTTTTT
CASSTSTGGVSGELFF
>.|TRBJ2-4|TRBV5-1|.
TGCGCCAGCAGCGTTACTGGAGGGGTAGCCAAAAACAGTCAGTACTTC
CASSVTGGVAKNSQYF
>TRBD2|TRBJ2-1|TRBV6-5|.
TGTGCCAGCAGTTACTCGCCGGGACTAGGAAGCGATGAGCAGTTCTTC
CASSYSPGLGSDEQFF
>.|TRBJ2-1|TRBV9|.
TGTGCCAGCAGCGTAACCGGACAAAACAATGAGCAGTTCTTC
CASSVTGQNNEQFF
>TRBD1|TRBJ2-4|TRBV19|.
TGTGCCAGTAGTATGCCCGGACAGGGGAAGATAAACATTCAGTACTTC
CASSMPGQGKINIQYF
>.|TRBJ1-5|TRBV4-2|.
TGTGCCAGCAGCCAAGGAGGAACAGGGAATCAGCCCCAGCATTTT
CASSQGGTGNQPQHF
>TRBD1|TRBJ2-7|TRBV11-3|.
TGTGCCAGCAGCCCCGGGGGACAGGGGGACGAGCAGTACTTC
CASSPGGQGDEQYF
>TRBD1|TRBJ2-1|TRBV13|.
TGTGCCAGCAGCCCCGGGACAGCTGAGCAGTTCTTC
CASSPGTAEQFF
>.|TRBJ2-7|TRBV29-1|few
TGCAGCGTCGCAACGGGTAGCTCCTACGAGCAGTACTTC
CSVATGSSYEQYF
>TRBD1|TRBJ1-5|TRBV5-6|once
TGTGCCAGCAGCGTTGGGCCAGGGGGCGCGTGGCAGCCCCAGCATTTT
CASSVGPGGAWQPQHF
>.|TRBJ2-3|TRBV29-1|.
TGCAGCGTTGAAGGTCTGCAGGGGCAAAACACAGATACGCAGTATTTT
CSVEGLQGQNTDTQYF
>TRBD2|TRBJ2-7|TRBV11-2|.
TGTGCCAGCAGCTTGGCGGGGGACCACGAGCAGTACTTC
CASSLAGDHEQYF
>TRBD1|TRBJ1-2|TRBV9|.
TGTGCCAGCAGGCCCCTACCGGGACAGGAGGCTGGAAGCTATGGCTACACCTTC
CASRPLPGQEAGSYGYTF
>TRBD1|TRBJ1-2|TRBV5-1|.
TGCGCCAGCAGCCTTGGGGGACAGAATGGCTACACCTTC
CASSLGGQNGYTF
>.|TRBJ2-5|TRBV11-3|once
TGTGCCAGCAGCCCTCGGCTTGCGGTTACGGGAGAGACCCAGTACTTC
CASSPRLAVTGETQYF
>TRBD1|TRBJ2-6|TRBV27|.
TGTGCCAGCAGTTTATCGGGGACAGCCTCTGGGGCCAACGTCCTGACTTTC
CASSLSGTASGANVLTF
>.|TRBJ2-7|TRBV2|few
TGTGCCAGCAGTGGGGGATGGGAGGAAAGAATGTACTTC
CASSGGWEERMYF
>.|TRBJ2-7|TRBV30|few
TGTGCCTGGAGCAAACTAGCAAACGAGCAGTACTTC
CAWSKLANEQYF
>TRBD2|TRBJ2-2|TRBV5-1|.
TGCGCCAGCAGCTTGGGTGCTAGCGGGAATACCGGGGAGCTGTTTTTT
CASSLGASGNTGELFF